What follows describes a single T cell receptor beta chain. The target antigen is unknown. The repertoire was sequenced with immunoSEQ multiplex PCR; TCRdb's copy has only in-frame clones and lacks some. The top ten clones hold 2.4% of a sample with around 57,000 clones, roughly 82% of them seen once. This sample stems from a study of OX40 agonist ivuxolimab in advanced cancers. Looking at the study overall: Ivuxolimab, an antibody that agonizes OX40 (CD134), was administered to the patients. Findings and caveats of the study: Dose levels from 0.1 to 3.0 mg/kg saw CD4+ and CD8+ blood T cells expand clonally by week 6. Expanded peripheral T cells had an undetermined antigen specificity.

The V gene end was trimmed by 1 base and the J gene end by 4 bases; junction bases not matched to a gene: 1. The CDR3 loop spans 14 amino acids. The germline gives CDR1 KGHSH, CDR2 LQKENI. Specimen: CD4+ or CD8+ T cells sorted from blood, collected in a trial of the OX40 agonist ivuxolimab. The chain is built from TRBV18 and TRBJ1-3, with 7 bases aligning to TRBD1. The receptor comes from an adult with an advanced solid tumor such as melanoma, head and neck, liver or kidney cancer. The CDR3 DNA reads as TGTGCCAGCTCACCACGGGGACAGGGAAACACCATATATTTT. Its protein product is CASSPRGQGNTIYF.